A single T cell receptor beta chain is shown here with its context. The data stem from a study of blood T cell repertoires in COVID-19. Study information: Sites across the United States, Italy and Spain contributed samples from acute and convalescent COVID-19.

The CDR3 sequence is 15 residues long. CDR1 is SGHRS, CDR2 YFSETQ, per germline. V was cut by 6 bases and J by 2 bases, with 17 bases left in between. The data were produced by immunoSEQ multiplex PCR, yet TCRdb's version contains in-frame clones alone and is incomplete. The sample shows about 380,000 clones, 88% of them seen only once. V usage is TRBV5-1 and J usage is TRBJ2-5, with D possibly TRBD2 on 6 matching bases. This receptor was obtained from a young woman who had recovered from COVID-19. The sequenced sample was PBMCs or T cells enriched from blood (not recorded which). CDR3 protein: CASKVGTLPQETQYF. The CDR3 DNA reads as TGCGCCAGCAAGGTGGGGACTCTCCCGCAAGAGACCCAGTACTTC.